This entry lists 32 T cell receptor beta chains sequenced from one sample in a study of human T cells and chemical hapten exposure (dated by TCRdb to the early 2020s). The time point label corresponds to: patch test 1, 2 weeks after DPC sensitization. What this sample's treatment or condition label stands for: therapeutic diphenylcyclopropenone sensitization with weekly scalp DPC. Library creation used RACE. TCRdb lists the instrument as NextSeq 500. TCRdb trimmed the raw reads at Q25, called clones with MiXCR and kept productive beta chains. When rows share a CDR3 protein, they turn into one entry using the most common DNA and genes. A total of about 340,000 distinct CDR3 sequences appear in this sample, around 7% of them only once. Together, the top ten hold 8.4% of the sample. Sequencing was performed on whole blood, taken in connection with sensitization to the hapten diphenylcyclopropenone (DPC). These receptors were collected from a woman aged 18-29 years with alopecia areata. Some clones in this sample may be carry-over from other donors' samples.

This clonotype occurred many times. This chain joins TRBV28 and TRBJ2-2; possibly TRBD1 for D (5 bases). Germline loops: CDR1 MDHEN, CDR2 SYDVKM. V shed 1 base and J shed 4 bases, with 13 bases lying between them. This CDR3 contains 16 residues. For the CDR3, the DNA is TGTGCCAGCAGTTTATCTCGGACATTTCCCACCGGGGAGCTGTTTTTT. This codes for CASSLSRTFPTGELFF.

In its sample, this clonotype was seen a few times. The chain couples TRBV7-2 to TRBJ2-5; D call uncertain. V dropped 0 bases and J dropped 1 base, with 9 bases sitting between them. CDR3 size: 15 residues. CDR1 and CDR2 (germline): SGHTA, FQGNSA. DNA for the CDR3: TGTGCCAGCAGCTTAGCGGCTTACATCCAAGAGACCCAGTACTTC. It translates to CASSLAAYIQETQYF.

This clonotype was found a few times. V usage is TRBV15 and J usage is TRBJ1-1; TRBD1 agrees at 8 bases. V gave up 1 base and J gave up 2 bases; unmatched junction bases: 6. The germline CDR1 and CDR2 sequences are LNHNV and YYDKDF (reference sequence). The CDR3 totals 16 residues. Written as DNA, the CDR3 is TGTGCCACCAGCAGAGTGACTTCAGGGGGCAACACTGAAGCTTTCTTT. Its translation is CATSRVTSGGNTEAFF.

This clonotype was seen only a few times. The rearrangement joins TRBV7-2 to TRBJ1-6; D may be TRBD1 (5 bases). Germline CDR1 SGHTA, CDR2 FQGNSA. V lost 1 base and J lost 7, with 11 bases in between. The CDR3 length is 15 residues. Here the CDR3 DNA reads TGTGCCAGCAGCTTAGTAACCGGGACCAATTCACCCCTCCACTTT. This gives the protein CASSLVTGTNSPLHF.

There are a few counts of this clonotype. The chain uses TRBV20-1 and TRBJ1-1; D perhaps matches TRBD1 (5 bases). CDR1 and CDR2 (germline): DFQATT, SNEGSKA (reference sequence). The CDR3 contains 15 residues. CDR3 DNA: TGCAGCCCGAGGGGAGGGGCGAGGCAATACACTGAAGCTTTCTTT. Amino acid sequence: CSPRGGARQYTEAFF.

This clonotype was picked up many times. V gene TRBV4-2 combines with J gene TRBJ2-1, with D unclear. V dropped 0 bases and J dropped 0 bases, with 12 bases sitting between them. The CDR3 length is 17 residues. Germline V gives CDR1 LGHNA, CDR2 YNFKEQ. CDR3 residues: CASSQDLRPSSYNEQFF. The CDR3 coding sequence is TGTGCCAGCAGCCAAGATCTGAGGCCAAGCTCCTACAATGAGCAGTTCTTC.

This clonotype was counted a few times. This chain uses TRBV15 with TRBJ2-3; D uncertain. The V end lost 5 bases, the J end lost 6 bases, and 6 bases lay between the germline ends. This CDR3 region has 11 residues. Germline CDR1 is LNHNV and CDR2 is YYDKDF (reference sequence). CDR3 nucleotide sequence: TGTGCCACCAGCGGTCGGGATACGCAGTATTTT. Translating gives CATSGRDTQYF. Full variable domain (outside the CDR3, taken from reference TRBV15 and TRBJ2-3): DAMVIQNPRYQVTQFGKPVTLSCSQTLNHNVMYWYQQKSSQAPKLLFHYYDKDFNNEADTPDNFQSRRPNTSFCFLDIRSPGLGDTAMYLCATSGRDTQYFGPGTRLTVL.

This clonotype occurred many times. This rearrangement joins TRBV24-1 to TRBJ2-3; TRBD1 or TRBD2 may be the D gene (5 bases each). This CDR3 contains 12 residues. Germline assignment: CDR1 KGHDR and CDR2 SFDVKD. V was shortened by 1 base and J by 8 bases, with 6 bases between the two germline ends. CDR3 coding DNA: TGTGCCACCAGTGATTTAGGGACTACGCAGTATTTT. It codes for CATSDLGTTQYF.

This clonotype was picked up a small number of times. The chain links TRBV20-1 to TRBJ1-2; possibly TRBD1 for D (5 bases). The CDR3 runs to 11 residues. CDR1 is DFQATT, CDR2 SNEGSKA, per germline (reference sequence). V lost 5 bases and J 3 bases, leaving 7 bases between the germline ends. This CDR3 reads CSAPTDYGYTF. DNA of the CDR3: TGCAGTGCTCCGACAGACTATGGCTACACCTTC.

In this sample, this clonotype turned up many times. The CDR3 here is CASSPSGTAQNTEAFF. CDR3 nucleotide sequence: TGTGCCAGCAGCCCCAGCGGGACCGCCCAGAACACTGAAGCTTTCTTT. The chain is built from TRBV5-4 and TRBJ1-1; weak D call: TRBD1 (5 bases). The CDR3 is 16 residues long. Germline lookup yields CDR1 SGHNT and CDR2 YYREEE (reference sequence). Trimming removed 4 bases from V and 1 base from J, with 17 bases in between.

This clonotype was counted at least ten times. The rearrangement uses TRBV7-3 and TRBJ2-1; 9 nucleotides agree with TRBD1. J gave up 9 bases and V 4 bases, and 10 bases lay outside the gene matches. The CDR3 length is 15 residues. In germline, CDR1 is SGHTA, CDR2 FQGTGA. Here the CDR3 DNA reads TGTGCCAGCAGCTCCCCGGGACAGGGCCTCCGTGAGCAGTTCTTC. The encoded protein is CASSSPGQGLREQFF. Supplemented by reference TRBV7-3 and TRBJ2-1, the full variable domain reads GAGVSQTPSNKVTEKGKYVELRCDPISGHTALYWYRQSLGQGPEFLIYFQGTGAADDSGLPNDRFFAVRPEGSVSTLKIQRTERGDSAVYLCASSSPGQGLREQFFGPGTRLTVL.

The chain employs TRBV25-1 and TRBJ1-2, with TRBD1 identical over 7 bases. Per the germline V gene, CDR1 is MGHDK and CDR2 is SYGVNS. The V and J ends lost 6 bases and 3 bases, in that order; junction bases with no gene match: 7. There are 14 residues in the CDR3. CDR3 amino acids: CASRRGQTYYGYTF. Here the CDR3 DNA reads TGTGCCAGCAGAAGGGGACAGACCTACTATGGCTACACCTTC.

The CDR3 protein is CASSLEQFRGLVEEKLFF. DNA for the CDR3: TGTGCCAGCAGCTTAGAACAATTCAGGGGGTTGGTAGAGGAAAAACTGTTTTTT. This chain links TRBV7-8 with TRBJ1-4; 7 nucleotides align to TRBD1. Germline CDR1 reads SGHVS; CDR2 reads FQNEAQ. V was clipped by 1 base and J by 8 bases; unmatched bases: 16. There are 18 residues in the CDR3.

The sample holds many counts of this clonotype. The chain employs TRBV12-3 or TRBV12-4 and TRBJ2-5; 9 bases agree with TRBD2. J was trimmed by 1 base and V by 5 bases; bases with no gene match: 5. CDR3 length equals 15 residues. The CDR3: CASSKLAGSQETQYF. The CDR3 DNA reads TGTGCCAGCAGTAAGCTAGCGGGATCCCAAGAGACCCAGTACTTC.

This clonotype was recorded at least ten times. This chain connects TRBV9 to TRBJ2-2; D is ambiguous. The CDR3 is 14 amino acids. V lost 3 bases, J lost 4 bases, and 10 bases lay in between. CDR1 SGDLS and CDR2 YYNGEE come from the germline V gene. The CDR3 DNA reads TGTGCCAGCAGCGGTAGCTTCGGCACCGGGGAGCTGTTTTTT. Amino acids: CASSGSFGTGELFF.

This clonotype was counted between two and nine times. The chain links TRBV7-2 to TRBJ2-3; a weak D match, TRBD1 (6 bases). The CDR3 consists of 16 residues. Trimming removed 6 bases at V and 4 bases at J, with 20 bases between. Germline values: CDR1 SGHTA, CDR2 FQGNSA. The CDR3 DNA follows: TGTGCCAGCAGTGGGGTCAGGGGCACACGGGCAGATACGCAGTATTTT. This gives the protein CASSGVRGTRADTQYF.

The table lists this clonotype with a few counts. This chain links TRBV6-1 with TRBJ1-1; D not resolved. Germline values: CDR1 MNHNS, CDR2 SASEGT. The CDR3 is 14 residues long. Written as DNA, the CDR3 is TGTGCGTCCTCGTACCAAGGTTTGGGAACTGAAGCTTTCTTT. Translation gives CASSYQGLGTEAFF.

CDR3 nucleotide sequence: TGCGCCAGCAGCCAAGATTGGGCAGATTTTAGCACAGATACGCAGTATTTT. Its translation is CASSQDWADFSTDTQYF. The chain recombines TRBV4-3 with TRBJ2-3; D not resolved. Germline assignment: CDR1 LGHNA and CDR2 YSLEER. With 0 bases removed from V and 0 bases from J, the gap between germline ends came to 13 bases. CDR3 size: 17 residues.

The chain carries TRBV28 and TRBJ1-1; no reliable D call. The length of the CDR3 is 13 residues. V was trimmed by 11 bases and J by 0 bases, leaving 13 bases between them. From germline, CDR1 is MDHEN and CDR2 SYDVKM. The CDR3 region is CASTLQMNTEAFF. The CDR3 nucleotides read TGTGCCTCCACTCTACAGATGAACACTGAAGCTTTCTTT.

This clonotype was observed a few times. CDR3 coding DNA: TGTGCCAGCAGCACTGCCTGGGGACAGGTCAACTACGAGCAGTACTTC. Its protein is CASSTAWGQVNYEQYF. The chain couples TRBV7-9 to TRBJ2-7; TRBD1 agrees at 8 bases. In germline, CDR1 is SEHNR, CDR2 FQNEAQ (reference sequence). The CDR3 is made up of 16 amino acids. V shed 5 bases and J 3 bases; nucleotides not matched to a gene: 12.

Turning to this clonotype: A read error may explain this, as a much larger clone is one base away. V usage is TRBV5-1 and J usage is TRBJ2-3; D unresolved. V lost 3 bases and J 3 bases, leaving 11 bases between the germline ends. CDR3 length: 14 amino acids. The germline CDR1 and CDR2 sequences are SGHRS and YFSETQ. CDR3 region: CASSSHLTTDTQYF. In nucleotides, the CDR3 is TGCGCCAGCAGCTCCCACCTTACGACAGATACGCAGTATTTT.

This clonotype came up a few times. This chain connects TRBV29-1 to TRBJ1-1; D not certain. The CDR3 has 12 amino acids. The germline V and J ends were trimmed by 5 bases and 0 bases, with 7 bases remaining between them. Germline V CDR1 and CDR2: SQVTM, ANQGSEA. Here the CDR3 DNA reads TGCAGCGTTATGGTCTTGAACACTGAAGCTTTCTTT. Translating it yields CSVMVLNTEAFF.

V gene TRBV12-3 or TRBV12-4 combines with J gene TRBJ1-1; D uncertain. CDR3 length equals 16 residues. The V end lost 0 bases, the J end lost 4 bases, and 15 bases lay between the germline ends. CDR3 amino acids: CASSLAPRAGVTEAFF. The CDR3 bases are TGTGCCAGCAGTTTAGCGCCAAGGGCAGGTGTCACTGAAGCTTTCTTT.

This clonotype was counted many times. The chain employs TRBV5-6 and TRBJ1-6; perhaps TRBD1 as D (5 bases). The V gene lost 4 bases and the J gene lost 7 bases, with 9 bases spanning the gap. Looked up from germline, CDR1 is SGHDT and CDR2 is YYEEEE. The CDR3 has 13 residues. The CDR3 loop is CASSGGPNSPLHF. DNA of the CDR3: TGTGCCAGCAGCGGGGGACCGAATTCACCCCTCCACTTT.

This clonotype occurred many times. The chain has TRBV6-2 or TRBV6-3 and TRBJ2-7; 9 bases map to TRBD1. V gave up 4 bases and J gave up 3 bases; unmatched junction bases: 4. The V gene's germline CDR1 is MNHEY and CDR2 SVGEGT. The CDR3 length is 14 residues. The CDR3 reads CASSSQGQGYEQYF. In DNA form, the CDR3 reads TGTGCCAGCAGTTCCCAGGGACAGGGCTACGAGCAGTACTTC.

The table lists this clonotype with many counts. The V gene is TRBV4-1, the J gene TRBJ1-2; D might be TRBD1 (6 bases). Trimming removed 4 bases from V and 1 base from J, with 16 bases in between. This CDR3 comprises 16 residues. Germline loops: CDR1 MGHRA, CDR2 YSYEKL. This CDR3 is CASSRGPTGSNYGYTF. The DNA of the CDR3 is TGCGCCAGCAGCCGGGGGCCTACAGGGAGTAACTATGGCTACACCTTC.

This clonotype was seen repeatedly, ten times or more. V is TRBV7-9 and J is TRBJ2-3, with 12 bases aligning to TRBD2. The CDR3 covers 17 residues. CDR1 is SEHNR and CDR2 is FQNEAQ in the germline V gene (reference sequence). V shed 6 bases and J 3 bases; nucleotides not matched to a gene: 10. CDR3: CASRRITSGGLTDTQYF. CDR3 nucleotide sequence: TGTGCCAGCAGGCGGATAACTAGCGGGGGGCTTACAGATACGCAGTATTTT.

This clonotype was picked up a small number of times. The chain employs TRBV28 and TRBJ1-5; no reliable D call. Germline CDR1 and CDR2: MDHEN and SYDVKM. This CDR3 is built from 15 residues. V lost 5 bases and J 0 bases, leaving 11 bases between the germline ends. CDR3 coding DNA: TGTGCCAGCAGTCGACGGGATTATAGCAATCAGCCCCAGCATTTT. It encodes CASSRRDYSNQPQHF.

This chain connects TRBV7-3 to TRBJ2-6; D assignment may be TRBD1 or TRBD2 (7 bases each). Trimming removed 5 bases from V and 2 bases from J, with 16 bases in between. The CDR3 consists of 17 residues. From germline, CDR1 is SGHTA and CDR2 FQGTGA. The CDR3 DNA is TGTGCCAGCAGCATAAGACAGGGAGGGGCTGGGGCCAACGTCCTGACTTTC. Translated, it gives CASSIRQGGAGANVLTF. Complete variable domain (other parts from reference TRBV7-3 and TRBJ2-6): GAGVSQTPSNKVTEKGKYVELRCDPISGHTALYWYRQSLGQGPEFLIYFQGTGAADDSGLPNDRFFAVRPEGSVSTLKIQRTERGDSAVYLCASSIRQGGAGANVLTFGAGSRLTVL.

This clonotype has just a few counts. At one end the junction does not follow the germline gene, possibly because of a read error. J is TRBJ1-6 and V is TRBV28; 8 bases agree with TRBD1. CDR1 and CDR2 (germline): MDHEN, SYDVKM. The length of the CDR3 is 16 residues. For the CDR3, the DNA is TGTGCCAGCAGCCAAGGCGGACAGGGTGGGAAGTCACCCCTCCCCTTT. Protein sequence: CASSQGGQGGKSPLPF.

This clonotype has at least ten counts. The chain employs TRBV4-3 and TRBJ2-2, with D hard to call. V was shortened by 3 bases and J by 0 bases, with 8 bases between the two germline ends. The CDR3 totals 15 residues. CDR1 is LGHNA and CDR2 is YSLEER in the germline V gene. CDR3 amino acids: CASSQNRPNTGELFF. In DNA, the CDR3 is TGCGCCAGCAGCCAGAACAGACCGAACACCGGGGAGCTGTTTTTT.

This clonotype came up a few times. The V and J genes are TRBV11-2 and TRBJ1-1; perhaps TRBD1 as D (5 bases). Trimming cost V 3 bases and J 4 bases, with 12 bases left between them. Germline V gene data show CDR1 as SGHAT and CDR2 as FQNNGV. CDR3 length: 14 amino acids. CDR3 sequence reads: CASSFNERGTEAFF. The CDR3 nucleotides are TGTGCCAGCAGCTTTAATGAGAGGGGCACTGAAGCTTTCTTT.